Each of the 15 T cell receptor beta chains below was sequenced from the same sample in a study of cytomegalovirus exposure and HLA in healthy donors (dated by TCRdb to 2016 to 2017). Library creation used the immunoSEQ multiplex PCR assay. The source is immuneACCESS, and TCRdb retained only in-frame sequences with V and J called. Part of the clones is not carried over; for the studies checked, unresolved V genes explain less than half of this, and the remainder is unexplained. Counted in this sample were about 76,000 clones; around 95% of them appeared once. Roughly 0.6% of the sample comes from the top ten. The sample comprised PBMCs. Every receptor here comes from a woman aged 18 to 35 in good health and CMV-seronegative.

The chain is built from TRBV19 and TRBJ1-1, with 9 positions matching TRBD1. V lost 6 bases and J lost 4; bases outside the gene matches: 9. CDR1 is LNHDA, CDR2 SQIVND, per germline (reference sequence). The CDR3 extends over 15 amino acids. The CDR3 loop is CASSLVQGAGTEAFF. CDR3 coding DNA: TGTGCCAGTAGCTTAGTACAGGGGGCCGGCACTGAAGCTTTCTTT.

V usage is TRBV7-3 and J usage is TRBJ2-1; D gene unclear. The V gene's germline CDR1 is SGHTA and CDR2 FQGTGA. Between the trimmed V and J ends, which lost 1 base and 3 bases, there was a span of 10 bases. The CDR3 runs 15 residues. The CDR3 protein is CASSLRSELYNEQFF. The CDR3 nucleotides are TGTGCCAGCAGCTTAAGGAGCGAGCTCTACAATGAGCAGTTCTTC.

The V call is TRBV15, the J call TRBJ2-7, with D maybe TRBD2 (5 bases). The germline CDR1 and CDR2 sequences are LNHNV and YYDKDF (reference sequence). The CDR3 has 14 residues. Trimming removed 6 bases from V and 5 bases from J, with 17 bases in between. The DNA for the CDR3 is TGTGCCACCAGTAGTGAACGGGGTCCCCACGAGCAGTACTTC. This codes for CATSSERGPHEQYF.

The rearrangement links TRBV7-8 to TRBJ1-6; maybe TRBD1 (6 bases). The CDR3 consists of 15 residues. Germline V CDR1 and CDR2: SGHVS, FQNEAQ. V dropped 2 bases and J dropped 7 bases, with 12 bases sitting between them. CDR3 DNA: TGTGCCAGCAGCTTAACGGACAGATCAAATTCACCCCTCCACTTT. Its protein product is CASSLTDRSNSPLHF.

The chain joins TRBV5-1 to TRBJ2-1; 12 nucleotides align to TRBD2. CDR1 and CDR2 (germline): SGHRS, YFSETQ. J gave up 0 bases and V 2 bases, and 6 bases lay outside the gene matches. The CDR3 runs to 18 residues. The CDR3, as DNA: TGCGCCAGCAGCTTCGGACTAGCGGGGAGTAGCTCCTACAATGAGCAGTTCTTC. This encodes CASSFGLAGSSSYNEQFF.

J is TRBJ2-5 and V is TRBV30; maybe TRBD2 (6 bases). The germline CDR1 and CDR2 sequences are GTSNPN and SVGIG (reference sequence). The CDR3 is 14 residues long. V was shortened by 4 bases and J by 0 bases, with 12 bases between the two germline ends. As DNA, the CDR3 is TGTGCCTGGAACCTGGGACTCCACCAAGAGACCCAGTACTTC. Its protein is CAWNLGLHQETQYF.

V is TRBV12-5 and J is TRBJ2-1; 10 positions agree with TRBD2. This CDR3 has 17 residues. Germline V CDR1 and CDR2: LGHNT, FRNRAP. J gave up 8 bases and V 0 bases, and 10 bases lay outside the gene matches. CDR3 loop: CASGLVVSSGGIYEQFF. In DNA form, the CDR3 reads TGTGCTAGTGGTTTGGTAGTCTCTAGCGGGGGCATCTATGAGCAGTTCTTC. The full variable domain, in which reference TRBV12-5 and TRBJ2-1 provide the parts outside the CDR3, is DARVTQTPRHKVTEMGQEVTMRCQPILGHNTVFWYRQTMMQGLELLAYFRNRAPLDDSGMPKDRFSAEMPDATLATLKIQPSEPRDSAVYFCASGLVVSSGGIYEQFFGPGTRLTVL.

The chain is built from TRBV28 and TRBJ2-5, with 8 bases fitting TRBD1. Germline-derived CDR1 and CDR2 are MDHEN and SYDVKM. The V gene end was trimmed by 6 bases and the J gene end by 1 base; junction bases not matched to a gene: 7. This CDR3 comprises 15 residues. CDR3 region: CASSYLGTGQETQYF. CDR3 bases: TGTGCCAGCAGCTACCTCGGGACAGGCCAAGAGACCCAGTACTTC.

The J gene is TRBJ2-2, the V gene TRBV5-5, with D hard to call. The CDR3 is 14 residues long. Trimming cost V 1 base and J 4 bases, with 8 bases left between them. The germline V gene has CDR1 SGHKS and CDR2 YYEKEE (reference sequence). The CDR3 nucleotides read TGTGCCAGCAGCTTGAATCAGATCACCGGGGAGCTGTTTTTT. Protein: CASSLNQITGELFF. The full variable domain, rest sourced from reference TRBV5-5 and TRBJ2-2, is DAGVTQSPTHLIKTRGQQVTLRCSPISGHKSVSWYQQVLGQGPQFIFQYYEKEERGRGNFPDRFSARQFPNYSSELNVNALLLGDSALYLCASSLNQITGELFFGEGSRLTVL.

This sequence joins TRBV28 and TRBJ1-2; 9 bases fit TRBD1. The germline V gene encodes CDR1 MDHEN and CDR2 SYDVKM. The CDR3 runs 16 residues. The J segment lost 9 bases and the V segment lost 6 bases, leaving 17 bases of the junction unmatched. The CDR3 region is CASSPLRGRTGDRYTF. Written as DNA, the CDR3 is TGTGCCAGCAGCCCTCTTCGGGGACGGACAGGGGATCGCTACACCTTC.

The chain uses TRBV18 and TRBJ1-6; 9 bases are shared with TRBD1. Germline V CDR1 and CDR2: KGHSH, LQKENI. The CDR3 loop spans 15 amino acids. V was clipped by 3 bases and J by 6 bases; unmatched bases: 3. Written as DNA, the CDR3 is TGTGCCAGCTCACCTACAGGGGGCGGTAATTCACCCCTCCACTTT. Its translation: CASSPTGGGNSPLHF.

V gene TRBV5-4 combines with J gene TRBJ1-6, with D uncertain. In germline, CDR1 is SGHNT, CDR2 YYREEE (reference sequence). Trimming shortened V by 2 bases and J by 6 bases, and 9 bases separated the two germline ends. The CDR3 sequence is 14 residues long. The CDR3 region has the DNA TGTGCCAGCAGCTTACCGTATAGTAATTCACCCCTCCACTTT. Translated: CASSLPYSNSPLHF.

V usage is TRBV28 and J usage is TRBJ1-4; D unclear. Trimming shortened V by 6 bases and J by 0 bases, and 14 bases separated the two germline ends. The CDR3 consists of 16 residues. Looked up from germline, CDR1 is MDHEN and CDR2 is SYDVKM. The CDR3 sequence: CASRQHREATNEKLFF. The CDR3 DNA follows: TGTGCCAGCAGACAACATCGGGAGGCAACTAATGAAAAACTGTTTTTT.

The rearrangement joins TRBV4-1 to TRBJ2-5, with TRBD2 matching over 11 bases. The germline V gene encodes CDR1 MGHRA and CDR2 YSYEKL. The CDR3 totals 19 residues. V was clipped by 1 base and J by 2 bases; unmatched bases: 12. CDR3 sequence (DNA): TGCGCCAGCAGCCAAGCGGTAGCGGGGGGGCACCCAGGGCAAGAGACCCAGTACTTC. This sequence encodes CASSQAVAGGHPGQETQYF.

This sequence joins TRBV28 and TRBJ2-4, with a weak D call TRBD1 (5 bases). V gave up 2 bases and J gave up 0 bases, with 17 bases separating them. Germline assignment: CDR1 MDHEN and CDR2 SYDVKM. The CDR3 has 18 residues. The CDR3, as DNA: TGTGCCAGCAGTTTAAGTGCACAGGATCTCTTAGCCAAAAACATTCAGTACTTC. Amino acids: CASSLSAQDLLAKNIQYF.